This TCR beta chain was sequenced in a study of CD8+CD57+ T cells in acquired aplastic anemia. Study summary: Recorded DNA amounts for sorted CD4+ and CD8+ cells had an average of approximately 3 ug. Study-wide findings and caveats: It was found that more than 25 CD8+ CDR3 sequences were shared between patients and controls.

Genomic DNA templated the TCR beta VDJ and CDR3 profiling. Using its own MiXCR run on the reads, TCRdb lists one record per CDR3 protein. The profile covers more than 150,000 distinct CDR3 sequences, with 48% appearing a single time and around 9.7% taken by the ten largest. CD8+CD57+ cell expansion had been shown by flow cytometry in patients chosen for sequencing. Trimming stripped 4 bases from V and 6 bases from J, with 11 bases between. Germline loops: CDR1 MGHDK, CDR2 SYGVNS. This CDR3 contains 13 residues. Details on this clonotype: Antigen specificity is unknown.

The V call is TRBV25-1, the J call TRBJ2-3, with a tentative D call TRBD2 (6 bases). This receptor was obtained from a human donor with aplastic anemia. Sample: sorted CD4+, CD8+, or CD8+CD57+ T cells (not recorded which) from PBMCs. CDR3: CASSAPEGDTQYF. CDR3 DNA: TGTGCCAGCAGTGCGCCGGAGGGGGATACGCAGTATTTT.